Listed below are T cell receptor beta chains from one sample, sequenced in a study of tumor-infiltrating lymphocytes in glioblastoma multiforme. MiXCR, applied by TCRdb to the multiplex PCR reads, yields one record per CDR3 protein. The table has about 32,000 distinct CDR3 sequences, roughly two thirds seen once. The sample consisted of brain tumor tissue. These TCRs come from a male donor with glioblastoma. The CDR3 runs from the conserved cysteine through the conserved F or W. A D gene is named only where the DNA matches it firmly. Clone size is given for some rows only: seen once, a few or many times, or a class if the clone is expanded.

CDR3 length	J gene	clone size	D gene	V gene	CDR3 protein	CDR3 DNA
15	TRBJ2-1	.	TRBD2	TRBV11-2	CASSPGLAGMNEQFF	TGTGCCAGCAGCCCCGGACTAGCGGGAATGAATGAGCAGTTCTTC
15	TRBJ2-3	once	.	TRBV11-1	CASSEGTSGIFTQYF	TGTGCCAGCAGCGAGGGGACATCGGGCATTTTTACGCAGTATTTT
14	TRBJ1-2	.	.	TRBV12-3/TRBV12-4	CASAGSKGLYGYTF	TGTGCCAGCGCCGGGAGCAAGGGGCTATATGGCTACACCTTC
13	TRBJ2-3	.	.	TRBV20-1	CRVAGDRTGTQYF	TGCAGGGTGGCAGGAGATCGCACAGGTACGCAGTATTTT
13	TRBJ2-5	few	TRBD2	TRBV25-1	CASSLVGGETQYF	TGCGCCAGCAGTCTAGTGGGAGGGGAGACCCAGTACTTC
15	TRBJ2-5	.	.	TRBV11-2	CVSTLKGFGEETQYF	TGTGTCAGCACCTTGAAGGGGTTTGGTGAGGAGACCCAGTACTTC
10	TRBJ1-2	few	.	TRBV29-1	CSVDPYGYAF	TGCAGCGTTGATCCCTATGGCTACGCCTTT
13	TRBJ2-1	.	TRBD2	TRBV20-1	CSAAGGDYNELFF	TGCAGTGCGGCGGGAGGGGACTACAATGAGCTATTCTTC
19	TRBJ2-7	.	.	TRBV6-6	CTSSNPSGQGWREAYEQYF	TGTACCAGCAGTAACCCTTCTGGACAGGGGTGGCGGGAGGCCTACGAGCAGTACTTC
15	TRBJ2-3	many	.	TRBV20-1	CSARDRWGARDTQYF	TGCAGTGCTAGAGATCGGTGGGGGGCGCGAGATACGCAGTATTTT
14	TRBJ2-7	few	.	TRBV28	CASRPVAMAYEQYF	TGTGCCAGCAGACCTGTAGCGATGGCCTACGAGCAGTACTTC
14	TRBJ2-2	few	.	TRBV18	CASSPTQNTGELFF	TGTGCCAGCTCACCTACACAGAACACCGGGGAGCTGTTTTTT
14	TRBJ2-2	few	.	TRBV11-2	CASSPTVHNGVLFF	TGTGCCAGCAGCCCTACAGTCCACAACGGGGTGCTGTTTTTT
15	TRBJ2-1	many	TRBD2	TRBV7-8	CASSSEIAGVNEQFF	TGTGCCAGCAGCTCCGAAATAGCGGGAGTCAATGAGCAGTTCTTC
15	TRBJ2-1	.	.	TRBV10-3	CAFSEPVKQNNEQFF	TGTGCCTTCAGTGAGCCGGTCAAGCAGAACAATGAGCAGTTCTTC
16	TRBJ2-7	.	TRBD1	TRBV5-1	CASSLEGQAYSYEQYF	TGCGCCAGCAGCTTGGAGGGACAGGCTTATTCCTACGAGCAATACTTC
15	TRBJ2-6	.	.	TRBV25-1	CASSESHSGTSVLTF	TGTGCCAGCAGTGAAAGTCACTCCGGGACCAGCGTCCTGACTTTC
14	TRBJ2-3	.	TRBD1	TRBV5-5	CASSPGQGVDTQYF	TGTGCCAGCAGCCCGGGACAGGGGGTAGATACGCAGTATTTT
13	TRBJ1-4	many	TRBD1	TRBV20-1	CSAPQGAHEKLFF	TGCAGCGCCCCACAGGGGGCTCATGAAAAACTGTTTTTT
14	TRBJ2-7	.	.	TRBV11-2	CASFSSLALYEQYF	TGTGCCAGCTTCTCTAGCCTAGCACTATACGAGCAGTACTTC
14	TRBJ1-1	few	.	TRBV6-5	CASSYQEEGSEAFF	TGTGCCAGCAGTTATCAGGAAGAGGGCTCTGAGGCTTTCTTT
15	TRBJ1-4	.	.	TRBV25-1	CASSESAGSSGKLFF	TGTGCCAGCAGTGAATCGGCAGGGTCTTCGGGAAAACTGTTTTTT
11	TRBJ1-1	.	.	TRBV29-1	CSASGDTGAFF	TGCAGCGCTTCTGGTGACACTGGAGCTTTCTTT
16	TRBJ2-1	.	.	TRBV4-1	CASSQEARITYNEQSF	TGCGCCAGCAGCCAAGAGGCCCGTATAACCTACAATGAGCAGTCCTTC
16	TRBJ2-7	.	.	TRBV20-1	CSARLRRGVLLGEQYF	TGCAGTGCTAGATTGAGACGAGGGGTTTTGCTGGGCGAGCAGTACTTC
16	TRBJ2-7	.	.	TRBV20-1	CSARGPRSGVAYEQYF	TGCAGTGCTAGAGGCCCTAGGTCAGGAGTCGCCTACGAGCAGTACTTC
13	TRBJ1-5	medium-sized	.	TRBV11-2	CASSIMRNQPQHF	TGTGCCAGCAGCATCATGAGGAATCAGCCCCAGCATTTT
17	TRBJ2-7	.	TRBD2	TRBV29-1	CSVEIRDRLAEGYEQYF	TGCAGCGTTGAAATCAGGGACAGACTAGCGGAAGGCTACGAGCAGTACTTC
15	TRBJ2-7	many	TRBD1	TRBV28	CASSGGTGSSYEQYF	TGTGCCAGCAGTGGTGGGACAGGGAGCTCCTACGAGCAGTACTTC
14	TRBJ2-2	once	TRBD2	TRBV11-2	CANSHGLDPRELFF	TGTGCCAACAGCCACGGACTAGATCCCCGGGAGCTGTTTTTT
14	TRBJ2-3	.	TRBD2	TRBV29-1	CSVEGLADIVTQYF	TGCAGCGTTGAAGGACTAGCGGACATAGTTACGCAGTATTTT
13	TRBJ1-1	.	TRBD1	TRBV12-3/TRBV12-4	CVSSDDRVNEAFF	TGTGTCAGCAGTGACGACAGGGTGAATGAAGCTTTCTTT
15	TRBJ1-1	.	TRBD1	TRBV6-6	CASSGTDRAYIEAFF	TGTGCCAGCAGCGGGACGGACAGGGCTTACATTGAAGCTTTCTTT
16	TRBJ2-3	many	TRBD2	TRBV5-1	CASSPSTSGISDTQYF	TGCGCCAGCAGCCCCTCGACTAGCGGGATTTCAGATACGCAGTATTTT
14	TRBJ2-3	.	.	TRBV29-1	CSVDPHGRGNTQYF	TGCAGCGTGGACCCTCACGGGAGAGGGAATACGCAGTATTTT
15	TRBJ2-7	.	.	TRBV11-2	CVNSFSSLALYEQNF	TGTGTCAACAGCTTCTCTAGCCTAGCACTATACGAGCAGAACTTC
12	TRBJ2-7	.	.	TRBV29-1	CSVRDSNLERYF	TGCAGTGTCCGGGACTCAAACCTCGAGCGGTACTTC
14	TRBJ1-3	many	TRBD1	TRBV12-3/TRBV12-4	CASSFGQGGNTIYF	TGTGCCAGCAGTTTTGGACAGGGCGGAAACACCATATATTTT
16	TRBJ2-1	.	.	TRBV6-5	CASSSASAHSYKEQFF	TGTGCCAGCAGTTCGGCTAGCGCCCACTCCTACAAAGAGCAGTTCTTC
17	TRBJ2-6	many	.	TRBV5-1	CASSLGVSGPGANVLTF	TGCGCCAGCAGCTTGGGTGTATCAGGGCCTGGGGCCAACGTCCTGACTTTC
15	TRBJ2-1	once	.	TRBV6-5	CASSSQRDSYNEQFF	TGTGCCAGCAGTTCCCAAAGAGATTCCTACAATGAGCAGTTCTTC
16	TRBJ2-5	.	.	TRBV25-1	CVSSESTGPYQETQYF	TGTGTCAGCAGTGAATCGACGGGGCCGTACCAAGAGACCCAGTACTTC
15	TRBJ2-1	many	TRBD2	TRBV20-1	CSAGTGTISYNEQFF	TGCAGTGCAGGTACCGGGACTATCTCCTACAATGAGCAGTTCTTC
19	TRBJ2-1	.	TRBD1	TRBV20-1	CSARPTGGESRTANNEQSF	TGCAGTGCTAGACCTACAGGGGGAGAAAGCCGTACCGCTAACAATGAGCAGTCCTTC
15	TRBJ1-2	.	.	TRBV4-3	CASSQSGQSSYDYTF	TGCGCCAGCAGCCAAAGTGGACAGTCTAGCTATGACTACACCTTC
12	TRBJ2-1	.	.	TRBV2	CASSGTYNEQFF	TGTGCCAGCAGTGGGACCTACAATGAGCAGTTCTTC
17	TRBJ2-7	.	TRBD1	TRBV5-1	CASSEPRQGTSSYEQYF	TGCGCCAGCAGCGAACCGAGACAGGGGACTTCCTCCTACGAGCAGTACTTC
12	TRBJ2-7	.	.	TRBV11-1	CASSGREREQYF	TGTGCTAGCAGCGGACGGGAGCGCGAGCAGTACTTC
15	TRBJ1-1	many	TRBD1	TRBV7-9	CASSLGGTGNTEAFF	TGTGCCAGCAGCTTAGGGGGGACAGGGAACACTGAAGCTTTCTTT
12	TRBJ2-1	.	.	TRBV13	CASSVSGTEQLF	TGTGCCAGCAGCGTTAGTGGGACTGAGCAGCTCTTC
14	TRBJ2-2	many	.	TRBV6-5	CASSRRANTGELFF	TGTGCCAGCAGTCGCCGGGCCAACACCGGGGAGCTGTTTTTT
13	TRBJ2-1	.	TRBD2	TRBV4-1	CASRHETSVEQFF	TGCGCCAGCAGACATGAGACTAGCGTTGAGCAGTTCTTC
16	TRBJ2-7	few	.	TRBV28	CTSRTPRRGDNYEQYF	TGTACCAGCAGAACTCCTCGACGGGGAGACAACTACGAGCAGTACTTC